This T cell receptor beta chain was captured by sequencing in a study of cytomegalovirus exposure and HLA in healthy donors. Points from the study as a whole: In all likelihood, a cluster of highly shared sequence variants was a sequencing artifact. Of the V segments, some could not be distinguished, including TRBV6-2 and TRBV6-3, and were excluded. In a later analysis, an Asian-associated ancestry cluster reportedly showed fewer N-insertions than the roughly 690-donor mean. A list of around 150 TCR beta chains associated with cytomegalovirus was given.

On this clone itself: Its specificity is not known.

A multiplex PCR was run with 60 Vbeta primers and 13 Jbeta primers. The method was immunoSEQ multiplex PCR; TCRdb's version includes in-frame clones alone and lacks a portion of them. The sample consists of 150,000 to 190,000 clones, about three quarters of them appearing once. Germline assignment: CDR1 SGHDT and CDR2 YYEEEE. The CDR3 has 14 residues. Trimming took 1 base from V and 14 from J; bases not matched to a gene: 6. Sequenced sample: PBMCs. This clonotype originated in a man aged 18 to 30 in good health and CMV-seronegative. The V and J genes are TRBV5-6 and TRBJ2-1; 13 bases are shared with TRBD2. CDR3 amino acids: CASSLRGLAGYKFF. CDR3 bases: TGTGCCAGCAGCTTGCGGGGACTAGCGGGGTACAAGTTCTTC. Variable domain in full (rest from reference TRBV5-6 and TRBJ2-1): DAGVTQSPTHLIKTRGQQVTLRCSPKSGHDTVSWYQQALGQGPQFIFQYYEEEERQRGNFPDRFSGHQFPNYSSELNVNALLLGDSALYLCASSLRGLAGYKFFGPGTRLTVL.